This paragraph covers one TCR beta chain sequence. The antigen it binds to is not known. No much larger clone is present one base from it, and per-base qualities are unavailable. The data belong to a study of cytotoxic CD8 clonotypes in ibrutinib-treated CLL listed by TCRdb under 2021. Background for the entire study: In this cohort, around 14 patients were treatment-naive and ten to twelve were relapsed/refractory, while fewer than 18 had unmutated IGHV. Cryopreserved peripheral blood mononuclear cells were collected at three points: before therapy, at response, and at either sustained remission or disease progression. Response samples were taken after a median of 12 months on treatment, ranging from about 6 to 36 months. Responses were partial in some 24 patients and complete in 2; after median roughly 69 months follow-up, around 14 stayed in remission and 12 progressed. On average, each sample had some 250,000 productive templates and tens of thousands of productive rearrangements. Of the 90 or so participants in the trial, 20 to 30 had longitudinal samples available. The paper's findings and limits, for the study overall: At baseline, clonality was higher than in age-matched healthy donors and showed a strong correlation with circulating CD8+ T-cell counts. Lymph node repertoires were not examined, and the timing of sampling was not matched between patients in sustained remission and those whose disease progressed. At ibrutinib response clonality went up, during sustained remission it held steady, and at progression it dropped back toward baseline. Public clonotypes were rare and either contracted or stayed stable during treatment, and the rise in clonality at ibrutinib response reflected the expansion of private clonotypes.

Around 1.8 micrograms of genomic DNA were extracted from cryopreserved PBMCs for TCR beta library preparation. Longitudinal blood samples from CLL patients receiving ibrutinib monotherapy were subjected to high-throughput TCR beta sequencing. The patients were enrolled in a single-center, open-label phase 2 trial of ibrutinib monotherapy. Ends trimmed: V by 4 bases, J by 5 bases; bases unmatched to a gene: 3. The CDR3 spans 13 residues, from the cysteine through the phenylalanine. CDR3 DNA is the only sequence kept; it has 39 bases, read in frame from the first base. Based on the germline V gene, the CDR1 and CDR2 sequences are SGHRS and YFSETQ. On a MiSeq, deep resolution sequencing aimed for a depth between 1 in 1 million and 1 in 200,000 T cells, with each clonotype covered 10x on average. The immunoSEQ hsTCRB Kit was used to generate TCR beta libraries. As for how the authors treated the data: ImmunoSEQ Data Assistant and ImmunoSEQ Analyzer were used for data analysis, and V, D and J genes were assigned according to IMGT definitions. Clonality was computed as one minus normalized Shannon entropy of productive rearrangement frequencies, ranging from 0 to 1. Public clonotype analysis was restricted to overrepresented clonotypes comprising at least 0.05% of each patient's repertoire. Thirteen age-matched healthy donor repertoires from immuneACCESS were used as controls for clonality. TCRdb holds this immuneACCESS table with in-frame rearrangements only. Some clones are missing; in checked studies, unresolved V genes explain under half, and the rest has no known cause. V and J calls and clone size are those listed in that table; D and trimming were worked out from the DNA. Here the sample has around 310,000 clones; about 80% occur a single time. The top ten clonotypes cover 6.5% to 8.5% of the sample.

The clonotype comes from a human donor with chronic lymphocytic leukemia. Rearrangement joined TRBV5-1 to TRBJ2-5; TRBD1 lines up with 9 middle nucleotides. The sample consisted of PBMCs, taken before ibrutinib treatment. The base sequence is TGCGCCAGCAGCGGGACAGGGAAGGAGACCCAGTACTTC. Its amino acids are CASSGTGKETQYF.